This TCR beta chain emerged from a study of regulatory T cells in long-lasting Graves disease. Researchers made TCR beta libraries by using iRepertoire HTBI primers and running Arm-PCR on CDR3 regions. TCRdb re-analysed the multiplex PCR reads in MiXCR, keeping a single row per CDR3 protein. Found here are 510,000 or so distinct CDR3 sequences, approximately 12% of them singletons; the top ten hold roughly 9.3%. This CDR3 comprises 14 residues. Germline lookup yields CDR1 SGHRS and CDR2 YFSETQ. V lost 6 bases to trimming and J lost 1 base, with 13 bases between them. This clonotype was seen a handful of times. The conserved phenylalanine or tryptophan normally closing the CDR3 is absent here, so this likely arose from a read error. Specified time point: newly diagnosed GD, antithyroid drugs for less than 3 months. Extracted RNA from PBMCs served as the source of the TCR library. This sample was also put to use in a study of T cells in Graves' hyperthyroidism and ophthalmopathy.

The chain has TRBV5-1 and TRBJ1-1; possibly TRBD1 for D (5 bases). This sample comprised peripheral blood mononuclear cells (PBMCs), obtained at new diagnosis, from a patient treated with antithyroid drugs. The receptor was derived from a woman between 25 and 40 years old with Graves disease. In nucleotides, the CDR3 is TGCGCCAGCATCCCGGGACCTTCGAACACTGAAGCTTTCGTT. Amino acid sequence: CASIPGPSNTEAFV.